Below, 19 T cell receptor beta chains from the same sample are listed, as sequenced in a study of cytomegalovirus exposure and HLA in healthy donors. The PCR had 60 Vbeta and 13 Jbeta primers. Sequencing used immunoSEQ multiplex PCR; TCRdb keeps in-frame clones, though not all of them. The sample contains about 76,000 clones, around 76% of which appear only once. Sequencing was done on a sample of PBMCs. All receptors come from a male donor in good health and CMV-seropositive.

The chain carries TRBV6-5 and TRBJ2-3; 7 nucleotides align to TRBD2. CDR3 length: 16 residues. Germline-derived CDR1 and CDR2 are MNHEY and SVGAGI. Unmatched junction bases numbered 9, after V lost 3 bases and J lost 3 bases. The CDR3 nucleotides read TGTGCCAGCAGTTATGGATGGGGGGGAGGAACAGATACGCAGTATTTT. This encodes CASSYGWGGGTDTQYF.

This chain joins TRBV6-5 and TRBJ1-2; TRBD1 matches 8 bases. The ends lost 5 bases at V and 5 bases at J; junction bases unmatched: 7. Per the germline V gene, CDR1 is MNHEY and CDR2 is SVGAGI. The CDR3 extends over 14 amino acids. The CDR3 region is CASSADRGRYGYTF. The DNA for the CDR3 is TGTGCCAGCAGTGCCGACAGGGGTCGATATGGCTACACCTTC.

This chain connects TRBV5-1 to TRBJ1-1; D is unresolved. The CDR3 totals 14 residues. Trimming left V 0 bases short and J 10 bases short, with 16 bases between. Germline V gene sequence: CDR1 SGHRS, CDR2 YFSETQ. CDR3 nucleotides: TGCGCCAGCAGCTTGGGATCTCCACCTTGGCTAGCTTTCTTT. Its protein is CASSLGSPPWLAFF.

V and J are TRBV21-1 and TRBJ2-5; the listed D gene, TRBD1, was not tested against the DNA. TRBV21-1 is labeled a pseudogene. The CDR3 length is 16 residues. CDR3 residues: CASSKGGQVSWETQYF. CDR3 nucleotides: TGTGCCAGCAGCAAAGGGGGACAGGTATCTTGGGAGACCCAGTACTTC.

This clone was seen once. V and J are TRBV10-2 and TRBJ2-2, with D possibly being TRBD2 (6 bases). V lost 2 bases and J 4 bases, leaving 17 bases between the germline ends. Germline values: CDR1 WSHSY, CDR2 SAAADI. The CDR3 totals 17 residues. The CDR3 coding sequence is TGCGCCAGCAGTGAGCCCTGGAGGGCCGATGGCACCGGGGAGCTGTTTTTT. It specifies CASSEPWRADGTGELFF.

The V call is TRBV11-1, the J call TRBJ2-3, with TRBD1 matching over 11 bases. Trimming cost V 1 base and J 4 bases; bases outside gene matches: 4. There are 16 residues in the CDR3. In germline, CDR1 is SGHAT, CDR2 FQDESV (reference sequence). The CDR3 sequence is CASSLGDRGSADTQYF. For the CDR3, the DNA is TGTGCCAGCAGCTTAGGGGACAGGGGGAGTGCAGATACGCAGTATTTT.

The genes are TRBV19 and TRBJ1-1; TRBD1 might be the D (5 bases). Germline CDR1 is LNHDA and CDR2 is SQIVND (reference sequence). V shed 0 bases and J shed 1 base, with 6 bases lying between them. The CDR3 is made up of 14 amino acids. In DNA, the CDR3 is TGTGCCAGTAGTATAGATACAGGGAACACTGAAGCTTTCTTT. Translating it yields CASSIDTGNTEAFF.

This sequence joins TRBV9 and TRBJ2-1, with D maybe TRBD1 (5 bases). The V end was cut by 2 bases, the J end by 8 bases, with 11 bases between. The CDR3 consists of 13 residues. Per the germline V gene, CDR1 is SGDLS and CDR2 is YYNGEE. Here the CDR3 reads CASSVAQGDEQFF. The CDR3 DNA sequence: TGTGCCAGCAGCGTGGCTCAAGGGGATGAGCAGTTCTTC.

This clone appeared once. This sequence joins TRBV5-4 and TRBJ2-3; D is unresolved. Per the germline V gene, CDR1 is SGHNT and CDR2 is YYREEE (reference sequence). The V end lost 2 bases, the J end lost 8 bases, and 9 bases lay between the germline ends. There are 12 residues in the CDR3. The CDR3 loop reads CASSFAGATQYF. CDR3 DNA sequence: TGTGCCAGCAGCTTCGCAGGTGCTACGCAGTATTTT.

V gene TRBV7-2 combines with J gene TRBJ2-3; 7 nucleotides match TRBD2. Germline V gene lookup returns CDR1 SGHTA and CDR2 FQGNSA. This CDR3 contains 15 residues. With 1 base clipped from V and 1 base from J, the junction kept 2 bases outside the gene matches. Written as DNA, the CDR3 is TGTGCCAGCAGCTTAGTAACTAGCGGCACAGATACGCAGTATTTT. The encoded protein is CASSLVTSGTDTQYF.

The chain links TRBV6-4 to TRBJ1-2; TRBD1 aligns across 11 bases. V lost 6 bases to trimming and J lost 2 bases; unmatched junction nucleotides: 5. The CDR3 runs 15 residues. Per germline, CDR1 MRHNA and CDR2 SNTAGT. As DNA, the CDR3 is TGTGCCAGCAGACCGGGACAGGGGGTAAACTATGGCTACACCTTC. It is translated as CASRPGQGVNYGYTF.

The gene calls are TRBV4-3 and TRBJ2-6; D ambiguous. V was shortened by 0 bases and J by 0 bases, with 9 bases between the two germline ends. From germline, CDR1 is LGHNA and CDR2 YSLEER. CDR3 length: 17 residues. The CDR3, as DNA: TGCGCCAGCAGCCAAGAAGGCTGGAGCTCTGGGGCCAACGTCCTGACTTTC. It codes for CASSQEGWSSGANVLTF.

The sample holds a few counts of this clone. This rearrangement joins TRBV5-1 to TRBJ2-7; 8 bases are shared with TRBD1. J was trimmed by 1 base and V by 4 bases; bases with no gene match: 4. Germline CDR1 is SGHRS and CDR2 is YFSETQ. This CDR3 spans 14 amino acids. The CDR3 DNA follows: TGCGCCAGCAGCGGAGGACAGGGATCCTACGAGCAGTACTTC. As protein: CASSGGQGSYEQYF.

V usage is TRBV7-6 and J usage is TRBJ1-2; D is ambiguous. The CDR3 runs 14 residues. Trimming cost V 5 bases and J 8 bases, with 18 bases left between them. CDR1 is SGHVS, CDR2 FNYEAQ, per germline. CDR3 region: CASSRTEGREGYTF. The CDR3 nucleotides are TGTGCCAGCAGCCGAACTGAAGGTCGGGAGGGCTACACCTTC. Using reference TRBV7-6 and TRBJ1-2 for the parts outside the CDR3, the full variable domain is GAGVSQSPRYKVTKRGQDVALRCDPISGHVSLYWYRQALGQGPEFLTYFNYEAQQDKSGLPNDRFSAERPEGSISTLTIQRTEQRDSAMYRCASSRTEGREGYTFGSGTRLTVV.

CDR3 coding DNA: TGTGCCAGCAGCCCGGGACAGAATCTTCGTACGCAGTATTTT. It is translated as CASSPGQNLRTQYF. The rearrangement links TRBV13 to TRBJ2-3, with 7 positions matching TRBD1. CDR1 PRHDT and CDR2 FYEKMQ come from the germline V gene (reference sequence). V gave up 5 bases and J gave up 8 bases; unmatched junction bases: 10. This CDR3 region has 14 residues.

CDR3 sequence reads: CASSYGETQYF. The CDR3 DNA sequence: TGTGCCAGTAGTTACGGGGAGACCCAGTACTTC. The chain is built from TRBV19 and TRBJ2-5; D remains unclear. This CDR3 region has 11 residues. Germline V gene lookup returns CDR1 LNHDA and CDR2 SQIVND (reference sequence). Trimming left V 5 bases short and J 5 bases short, with 6 bases between.

This chain joins TRBV28 and TRBJ2-5; 9 positions match TRBD1. The CDR3 is made up of 13 amino acids. V dropped 4 bases and J dropped 9; count of bases not matched to a gene: 6. CDR1 and CDR2 from the germline V gene are MDHEN and SYDVKM. Written as DNA, the CDR3 is TGTGCCAGCAGTTGGACAGGGGAGGAGGCCCAGTACTTC. This translates into CASSWTGEEAQYF. Variable domain in full (rest from reference TRBV28 and TRBJ2-5): DVKVTQSSRYLVKRTGEKVFLECVQDMDHENMFWYRQDPGLGLRLIYFSYDVKMKEKGDIPEGYSVSREKKERFSLILESASTNQTSMYLCASSWTGEEAQYFGPGTRLLVL.

This rearrangement joins TRBV10-1 to TRBJ2-5, with 11 bases fitting TRBD2. With V trimmed by 2 bases and J by 1 base, 3 bases remained unmatched. This CDR3 has 16 residues. The germline gives CDR1 WNHNN, CDR2 SYGVQD (reference sequence). CDR3 nucleotides: TGCGCCAGCAGTGAGGGGACTAGCGGCCCCCAAGAGACCCAGTACTTC. It is translated as CASSEGTSGPQETQYF.

The chain recombines TRBV10-3 with TRBJ1-4; D unresolved. V lost 4 bases to trimming and J lost 5 bases, with 8 bases between them. CDR3 size: 13 residues. The germline V gene encodes CDR1 ENHRY and CDR2 SYGVKD. CDR3 in amino acids: CAISVRLNEKLFF. The CDR3 nucleotides read TGTGCCATCAGTGTGAGGCTGAATGAAAAACTGTTTTTT.